This TCR beta chain was retrieved from a study of cytomegalovirus exposure and HLA in healthy donors. The donors, nominally healthy at sampling, likely had unrecorded immune exposures. CDR1 and CDR2 from the germline V gene are SGHAT and FQNNGV. CDR3 length: 14 amino acids. V dropped 1 base and J dropped 8 bases, with 14 bases sitting between them. This clone has more than one count but fewer than ten. Its specificity is unknown. The study's findings and limits: Cytomegalovirus-associated status was assigned to fewer than 200 TCR beta chains.

Primers for the PCR totalled 60 Vbeta and 13 Jbeta. Data came from immunoSEQ multiplex PCR; TCRdb stores just in-frame clones and leaves some out. The repertoire has 90,000 to 150,000 clones, around 63% of them found once; the top ten carry 9% to 10%. The sequence was obtained from a man aged 40-55 years in good health and CMV-seropositive. The rearrangement links TRBV11-2 to TRBJ1-2, with D perhaps TRBD1 (6 bases). Sequencing was carried out using PBMCs. CDR3 nucleotide sequence: TGTGCCAGCAGCTTAGTGGCAGGGGAGAGAGGCTACACCTTC. Translated: CASSLVAGERGYTF.